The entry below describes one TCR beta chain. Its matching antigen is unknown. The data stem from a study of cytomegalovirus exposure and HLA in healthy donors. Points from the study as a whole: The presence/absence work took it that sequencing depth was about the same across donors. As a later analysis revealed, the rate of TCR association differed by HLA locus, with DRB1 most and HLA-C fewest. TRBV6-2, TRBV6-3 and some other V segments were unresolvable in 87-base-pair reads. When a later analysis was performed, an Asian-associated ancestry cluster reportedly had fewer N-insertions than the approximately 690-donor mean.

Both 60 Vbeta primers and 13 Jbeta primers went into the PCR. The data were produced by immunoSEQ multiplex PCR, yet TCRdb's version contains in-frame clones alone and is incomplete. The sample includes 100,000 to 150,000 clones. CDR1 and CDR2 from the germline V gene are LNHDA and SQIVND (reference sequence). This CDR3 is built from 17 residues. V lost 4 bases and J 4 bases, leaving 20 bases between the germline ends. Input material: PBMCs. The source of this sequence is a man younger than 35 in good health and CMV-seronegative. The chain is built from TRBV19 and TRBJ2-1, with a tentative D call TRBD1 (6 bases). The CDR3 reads CASSTPLRGHLYNEQFF. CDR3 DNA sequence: TGTGCCAGTAGTACCCCCCTCAGGGGCCATCTATACAATGAGCAGTTCTTC. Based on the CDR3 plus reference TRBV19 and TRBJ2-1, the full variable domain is DGGITQSPKYLFRKEGQNVTLSCEQNLNHDAMYWYRQDPGQGLRLIYYSQIVNDFQKGDIAEGYSVSREKKESFPLTVTSAQKNPTAFYLCASSTPLRGHLYNEQFFGPGTRLTVL.